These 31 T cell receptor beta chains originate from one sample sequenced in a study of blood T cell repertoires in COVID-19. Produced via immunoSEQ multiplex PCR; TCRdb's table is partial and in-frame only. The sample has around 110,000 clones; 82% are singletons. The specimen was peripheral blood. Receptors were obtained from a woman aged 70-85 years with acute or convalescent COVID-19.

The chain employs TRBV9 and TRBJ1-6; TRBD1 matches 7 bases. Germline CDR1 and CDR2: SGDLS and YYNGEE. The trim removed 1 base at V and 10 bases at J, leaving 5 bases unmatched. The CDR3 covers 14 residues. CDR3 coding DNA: TGTGCCAGCAGCGTATCCGGGACAGACTCACCCCTCCACTTT. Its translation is CASSVSGTDSPLHF.

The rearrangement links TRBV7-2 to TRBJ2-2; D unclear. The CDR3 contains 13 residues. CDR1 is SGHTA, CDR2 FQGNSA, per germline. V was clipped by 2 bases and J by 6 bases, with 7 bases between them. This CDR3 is CASSLSYPGELFF. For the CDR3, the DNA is TGTGCCAGCAGCTTATCTTATCCCGGGGAGCTGTTTTTT.

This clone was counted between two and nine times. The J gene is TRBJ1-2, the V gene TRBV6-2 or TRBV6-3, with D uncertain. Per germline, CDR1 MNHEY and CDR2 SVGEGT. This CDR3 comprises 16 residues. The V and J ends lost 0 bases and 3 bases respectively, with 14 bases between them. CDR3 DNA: TGTGCCAGCAGTTACTCCTTCTCGGGGTCGGACTATGGCTACACCTTC. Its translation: CASSYSFSGSDYGYTF.

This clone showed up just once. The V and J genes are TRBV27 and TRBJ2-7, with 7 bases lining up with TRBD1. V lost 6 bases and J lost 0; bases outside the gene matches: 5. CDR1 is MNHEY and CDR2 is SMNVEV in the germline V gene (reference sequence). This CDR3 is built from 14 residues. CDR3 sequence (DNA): TGTGCCAGCAGAATGGGACAGACCTCCTACGAGCAGTACGTC. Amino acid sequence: CASRMGQTSYEQYV.

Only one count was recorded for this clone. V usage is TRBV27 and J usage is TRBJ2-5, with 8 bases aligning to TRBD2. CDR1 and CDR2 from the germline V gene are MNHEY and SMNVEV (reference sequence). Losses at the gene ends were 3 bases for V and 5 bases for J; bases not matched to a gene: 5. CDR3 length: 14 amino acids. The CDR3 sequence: CASSLRGARETQYF. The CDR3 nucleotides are TGTGCCAGCAGTTTGCGGGGGGCGCGGGAGACCCAGTACTTC.

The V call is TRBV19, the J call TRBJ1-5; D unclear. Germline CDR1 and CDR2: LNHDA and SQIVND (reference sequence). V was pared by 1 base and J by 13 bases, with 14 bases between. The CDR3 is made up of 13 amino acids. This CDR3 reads CASSIVGESIQHF. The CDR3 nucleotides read TGTGCCAGTAGTATAGTAGGAGAATCCATTCAGCATTTT. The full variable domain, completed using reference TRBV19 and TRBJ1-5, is DGGITQSPKYLFRKEGQNVTLSCEQNLNHDAMYWYRQDPGQGLRLIYYSQIVNDFQKGDIAEGYSVSREKKESFPLTVTSAQKNPTAFYLCASSIVGESIQHFGDGTRLSIL.

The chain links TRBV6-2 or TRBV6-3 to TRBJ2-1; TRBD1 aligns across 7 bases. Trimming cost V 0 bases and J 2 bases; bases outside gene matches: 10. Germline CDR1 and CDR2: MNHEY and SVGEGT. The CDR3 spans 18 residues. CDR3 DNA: TGTGCCAGCAGTTACTCGATAGCCGGGACAGAAACCTACAATGAGCAGTTCTTC. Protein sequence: CASSYSIAGTETYNEQFF.

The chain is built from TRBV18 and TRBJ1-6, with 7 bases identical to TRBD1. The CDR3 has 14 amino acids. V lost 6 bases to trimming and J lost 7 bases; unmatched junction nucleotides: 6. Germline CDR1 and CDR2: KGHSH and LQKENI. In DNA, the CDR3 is TGTGCCAGCTCTGGGGGGACAGCGAATTCACCCCTCCACTTT. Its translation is CASSGGTANSPLHF.

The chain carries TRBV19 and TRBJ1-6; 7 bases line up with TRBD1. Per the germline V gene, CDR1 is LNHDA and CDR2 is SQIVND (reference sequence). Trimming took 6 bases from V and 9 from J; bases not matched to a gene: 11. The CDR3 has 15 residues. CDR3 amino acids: CASRANRDSVSPLHF. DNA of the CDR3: TGTGCCAGTAGGGCAAACCGGGACAGCGTTTCACCCCTCCACTTT.

This CDR3 reads CATTNAASTDTQYF. The CDR3 DNA follows: TGTGCCACCACCAATGCAGCGAGCACAGATACGCAGTATTTT. V is TRBV15 and J is TRBJ2-3, with D hard to call. There are 14 residues in the CDR3. Germline V gives CDR1 LNHNV, CDR2 YYDKDF (reference sequence). Trimming left V 7 bases short and J 0 bases short, with 11 bases between.

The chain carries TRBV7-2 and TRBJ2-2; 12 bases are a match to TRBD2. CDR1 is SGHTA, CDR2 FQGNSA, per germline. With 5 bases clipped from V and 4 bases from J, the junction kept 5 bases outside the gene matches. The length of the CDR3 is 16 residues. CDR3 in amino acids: CASSLGLAGTTGELFF. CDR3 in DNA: TGTGCCAGCAGCCTCGGACTAGCGGGGACCACCGGGGAGCTGTTTTTT.

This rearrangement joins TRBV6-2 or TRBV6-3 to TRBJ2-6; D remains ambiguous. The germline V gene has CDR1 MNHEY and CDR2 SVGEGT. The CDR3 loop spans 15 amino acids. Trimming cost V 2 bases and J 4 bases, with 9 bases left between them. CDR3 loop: CASSYGTLGANVLTF. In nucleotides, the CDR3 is TGTGCCAGCAGTTACGGCACGTTAGGGGCCAACGTCCTGACTTTC.

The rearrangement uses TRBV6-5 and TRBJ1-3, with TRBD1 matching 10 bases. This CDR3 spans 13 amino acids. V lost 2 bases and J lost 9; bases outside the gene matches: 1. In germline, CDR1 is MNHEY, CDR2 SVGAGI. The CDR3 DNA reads TGTGCCAGCAGTTACGGGGACAGGGGCACCATATATTTT. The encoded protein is CASSYGDRGTIYF.

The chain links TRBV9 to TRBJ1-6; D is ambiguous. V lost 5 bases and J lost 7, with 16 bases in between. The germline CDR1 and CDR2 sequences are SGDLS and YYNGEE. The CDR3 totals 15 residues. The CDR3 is CASRKTGSENSPLHF. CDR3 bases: TGTGCCAGCAGAAAAACGGGTAGCGAGAATTCACCCCTCCACTTT. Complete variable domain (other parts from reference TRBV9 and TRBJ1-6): DSGVTQTPKHLITATGQRVTLRCSPRSGDLSVYWYQQSLDQGLQFLIQYYNGEERAKGNILERFSAQQFPDLHSELNLSSLELGDSALYFCASRKTGSENSPLHFGNGTRLTVT.

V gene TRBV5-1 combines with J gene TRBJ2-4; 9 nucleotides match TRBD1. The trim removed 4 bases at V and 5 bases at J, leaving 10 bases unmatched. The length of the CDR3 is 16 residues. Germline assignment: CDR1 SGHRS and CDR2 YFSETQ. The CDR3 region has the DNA TGCGCCAGCAGCACCGGGACAGGGATCGGCCAAAACATTCAGTACTTC. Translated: CASSTGTGIGQNIQYF.

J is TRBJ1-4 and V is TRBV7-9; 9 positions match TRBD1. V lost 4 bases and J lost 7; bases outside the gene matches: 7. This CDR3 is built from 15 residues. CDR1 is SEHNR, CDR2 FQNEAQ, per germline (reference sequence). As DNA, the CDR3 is TGTGCCAGCAGCTCCCCGACAGGGGGGATTGAAAAACTGTTTTTT. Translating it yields CASSSPTGGIEKLFF.

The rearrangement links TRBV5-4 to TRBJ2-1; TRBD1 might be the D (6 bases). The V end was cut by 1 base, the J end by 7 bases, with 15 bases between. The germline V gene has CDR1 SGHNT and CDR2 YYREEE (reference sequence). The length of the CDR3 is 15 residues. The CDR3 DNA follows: TGTGCCAGCAGCTTGTGGGGACAAACGGATAATGAGCAGTTCTTC. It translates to CASSLWGQTDNEQFF.

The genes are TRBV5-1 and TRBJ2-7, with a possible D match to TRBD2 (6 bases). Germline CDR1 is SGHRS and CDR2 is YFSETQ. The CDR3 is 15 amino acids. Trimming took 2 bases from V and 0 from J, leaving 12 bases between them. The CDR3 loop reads CASSFGGASSYEQYF. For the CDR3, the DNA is TGCGCCAGCAGCTTCGGCGGGGCGAGCTCCTACGAGCAGTACTTC.

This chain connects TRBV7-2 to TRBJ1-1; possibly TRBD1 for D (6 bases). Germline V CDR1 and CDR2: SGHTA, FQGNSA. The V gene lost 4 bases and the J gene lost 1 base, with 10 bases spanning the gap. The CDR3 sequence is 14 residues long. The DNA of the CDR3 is TGTGCCAGCAGCTCCACAGGGCGGAACACTGAAGCTTTCTTT. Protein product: CASSSTGRNTEAFF.

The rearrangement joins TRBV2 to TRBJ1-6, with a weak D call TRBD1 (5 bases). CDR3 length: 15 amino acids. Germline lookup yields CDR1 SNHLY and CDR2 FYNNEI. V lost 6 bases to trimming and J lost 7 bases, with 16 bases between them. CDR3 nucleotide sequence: TGTGCCAGCAGACGACGGGGGTTAATGAATTCACCCCTCCACTTT. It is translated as CASRRRGLMNSPLHF.

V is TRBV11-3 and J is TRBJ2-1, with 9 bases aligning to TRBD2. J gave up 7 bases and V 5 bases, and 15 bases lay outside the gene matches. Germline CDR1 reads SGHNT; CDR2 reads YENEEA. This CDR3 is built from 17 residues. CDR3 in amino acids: CASSTRSKRGDVNEQFF. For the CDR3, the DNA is TGTGCCAGCAGCACACGATCGAAGCGGGGGGACGTGAATGAGCAGTTCTTC.

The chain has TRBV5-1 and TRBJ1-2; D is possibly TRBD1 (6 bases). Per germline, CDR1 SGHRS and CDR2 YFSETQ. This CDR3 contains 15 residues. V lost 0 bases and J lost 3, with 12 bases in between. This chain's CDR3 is CASSLGGGVHYGYTF. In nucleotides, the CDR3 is TGCGCCAGCAGCTTGGGTGGGGGCGTGCACTATGGCTACACCTTC. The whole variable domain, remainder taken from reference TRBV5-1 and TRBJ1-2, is KAGVTQTPRYLIKTRGQQVTLSCSPISGHRSVSWYQQTPGQGLQFLFEYFSETQRNKGNFPGRFSGRQFSNSRSEMNVSTLELGDSALYLCASSLGGGVHYGYTFGSGTRLTVV.

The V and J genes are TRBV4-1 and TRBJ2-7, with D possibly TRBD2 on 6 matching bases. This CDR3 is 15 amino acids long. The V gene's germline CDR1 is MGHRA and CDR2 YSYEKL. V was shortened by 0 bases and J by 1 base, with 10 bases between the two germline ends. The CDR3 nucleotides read TGCGCCAGCAGCCAAGACGAGGCGGGATCCTACGAGCAGTACGTC. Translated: CASSQDEAGSYEQYV.

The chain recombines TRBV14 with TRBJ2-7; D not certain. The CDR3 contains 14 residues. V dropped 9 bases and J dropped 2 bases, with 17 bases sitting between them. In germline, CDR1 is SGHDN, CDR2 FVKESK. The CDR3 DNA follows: TGTGCCAGATTTTATCGTTGGGCCACCTACGAGCAGTACTTC. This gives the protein CARFYRWATYEQYF.

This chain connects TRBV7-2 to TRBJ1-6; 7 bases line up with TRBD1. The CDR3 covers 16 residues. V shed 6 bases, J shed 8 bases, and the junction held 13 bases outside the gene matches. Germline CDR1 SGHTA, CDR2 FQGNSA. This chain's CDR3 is CASRNRLQGRHSPLHF. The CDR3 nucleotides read TGTGCCAGCAGAAACCGACTACAGGGGAGGCATTCACCCCTCCACTTT.

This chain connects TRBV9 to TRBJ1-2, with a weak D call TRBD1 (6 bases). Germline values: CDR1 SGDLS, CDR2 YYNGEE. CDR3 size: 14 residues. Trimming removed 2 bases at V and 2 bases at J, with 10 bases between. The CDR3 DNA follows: TGTGCCAGCAGCGTGCCTCAGGGGAACTATGGCTACACCTTC. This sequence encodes CASSVPQGNYGYTF.

CDR3 sequence: CASSPGQGSSPLHF. CDR3 sequence (DNA): TGTGCCAGCAGCCCCGGACAGGGAAGTTCACCCCTCCACTTT. The V gene is TRBV11-2, the J gene TRBJ1-6, with 8 bases that match TRBD1. The germline gives CDR1 SGHAT, CDR2 FQNNGV. The CDR3 loop spans 14 amino acids. Unmatched junction bases numbered 6, after V lost 5 bases and J lost 9 bases.

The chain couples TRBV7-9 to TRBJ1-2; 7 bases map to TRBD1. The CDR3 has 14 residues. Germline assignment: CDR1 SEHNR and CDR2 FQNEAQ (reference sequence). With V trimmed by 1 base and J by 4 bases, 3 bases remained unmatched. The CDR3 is CASSLEAGGYGYTF. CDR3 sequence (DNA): TGTGCCAGCAGCTTAGAGGCAGGGGGCTATGGCTACACCTTC.

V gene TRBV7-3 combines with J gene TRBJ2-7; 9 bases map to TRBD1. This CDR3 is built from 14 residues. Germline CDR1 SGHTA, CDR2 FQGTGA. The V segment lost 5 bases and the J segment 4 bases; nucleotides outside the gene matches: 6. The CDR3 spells CASSLTGGQYEQYF. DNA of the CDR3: TGTGCCAGCAGCCTGACAGGGGGTCAATACGAGCAGTACTTC.

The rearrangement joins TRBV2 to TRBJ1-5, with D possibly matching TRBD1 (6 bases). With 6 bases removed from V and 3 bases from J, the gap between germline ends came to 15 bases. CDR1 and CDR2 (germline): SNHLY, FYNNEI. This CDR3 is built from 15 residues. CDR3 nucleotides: TGTGCCAGCAGATTACAGGGAGGGTTCAATCAGCCCCAGCATTTT. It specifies CASRLQGGFNQPQHF.

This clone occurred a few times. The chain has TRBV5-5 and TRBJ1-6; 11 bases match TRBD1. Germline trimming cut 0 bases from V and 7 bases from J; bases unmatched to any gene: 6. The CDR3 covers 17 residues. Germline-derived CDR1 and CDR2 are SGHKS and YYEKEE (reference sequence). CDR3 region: CASSLVPGTGGNSPLHF. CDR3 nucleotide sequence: TGTGCCAGCAGCTTGGTCCCCGGGACAGGGGGAAATTCACCCCTCCACTTT.